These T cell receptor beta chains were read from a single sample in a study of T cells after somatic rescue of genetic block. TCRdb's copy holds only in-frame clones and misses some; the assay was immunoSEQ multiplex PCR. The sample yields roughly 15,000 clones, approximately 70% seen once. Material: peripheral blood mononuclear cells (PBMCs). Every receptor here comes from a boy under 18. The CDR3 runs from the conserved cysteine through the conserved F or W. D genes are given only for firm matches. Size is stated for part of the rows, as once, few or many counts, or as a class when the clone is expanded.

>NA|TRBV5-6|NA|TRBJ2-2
TGTGCCAGCACCAACGGCGGGGCCGGGGAGCTGTTTTTT
CASTNGGAGELFF
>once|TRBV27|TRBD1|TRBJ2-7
TGTGCCAGCAGTTTAAGTGGGACAGGGGGCTACGAGCAGTACTTC
CASSLSGTGGYEQYF
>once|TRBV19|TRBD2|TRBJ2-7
TGTGCCAGTAGCCACGGAGGGACTAGCGGGGAGTCCAGCTCCTACGAGCAGTACTTC
CASSHGGTSGESSSYEQYF
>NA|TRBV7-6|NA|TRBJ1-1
TGTGCCAGCAGCTTAGGGAGGGACATGAACACTGAAGCTTTCTTT
CASSLGRDMNTEAFF
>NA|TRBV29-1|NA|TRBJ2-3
TGCAGCGTTGTACGGGCGGAGCTCAGCACAGATACGCAGTATTTT
CSVVRAELSTDTQYF
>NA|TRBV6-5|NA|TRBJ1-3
TGTGCCAGCAGTTCCGGGGGTTTGGTCTCTGGAAACACCATATATTTT
CASSSGGLVSGNTIYF
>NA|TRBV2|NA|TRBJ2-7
TGTGCCAGCAGGCCCTACTACGAGCAGTACTTC
CASRPYYEQYF
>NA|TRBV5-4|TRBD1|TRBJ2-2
TGTGCCAGCAGCTGGCGGACAGGGGGTAACGGGGAGCTGTTTTTT
CASSWRTGGNGELFF
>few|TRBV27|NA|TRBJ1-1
TGTGCCAGCAGTTTATCTGCAGGGGCCAACACTGAAGCTTTCTTT
CASSLSAGANTEAFF
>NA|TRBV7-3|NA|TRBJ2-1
TGTGCCAGCAGCTTAGCCCCAACTAGTTATGAGCAGTTCTTC
CASSLAPTSYEQFF
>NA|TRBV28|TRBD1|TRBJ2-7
TGTGCCACCGGGACAGGCTACGAGCAGTACTTC
CATGTGYEQYF
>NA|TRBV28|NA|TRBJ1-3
TGTGCCAGCAGGCGCGGCCTAGGACCCTCAAGAAACACCATATATTTT
CASRRGLGPSRNTIYF
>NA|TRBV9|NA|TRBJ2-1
TGTGCCAGCAGCCCCGTGTTACGGAGCTCCTACAATGAGCAGTTCTTC
CASSPVLRSSYNEQFF
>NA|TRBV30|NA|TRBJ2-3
TGTGCCTGGAGTCTAGGCGAACGGGGCCGCACAGATACGCAGTATTTT
CAWSLGERGRTDTQYF
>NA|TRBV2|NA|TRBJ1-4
TGTGCCAGCCGTCGACAGGCAACTAATGAAAAACTGTTTTTT
CASRRQATNEKLFF
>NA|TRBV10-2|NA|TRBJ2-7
TGCGCCAGCAGTGAGTCGACAGGGAGGGCCTACGAGCAGTACTTC
CASSESTGRAYEQYF
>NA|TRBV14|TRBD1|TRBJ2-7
TGTGCCAGCAGTCTGACAGGGTGGGACTACGAGCAGTACTTC
CASSLTGWDYEQYF
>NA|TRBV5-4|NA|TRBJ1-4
TGTGCCAGCAGCTTCGAAACTGGTGAAAAACTGTTTTTT
CASSFETGEKLFF
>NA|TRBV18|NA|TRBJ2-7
TGTGCCAGCTCACCGAAGGCCGACAGCGAGCAGTACTTC
CASSPKADSEQYF
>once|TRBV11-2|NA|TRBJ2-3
TGTGCCAGCAGCAGGGGATCCTATACAGATACGCAGTATTTT
CASSRGSYTDTQYF
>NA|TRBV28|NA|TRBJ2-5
TGTGCCAGCAGGGCCACAGGAACCCAAGAGACCCAGTACTTC
CASRATGTQETQYF
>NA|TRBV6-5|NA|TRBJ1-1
TGTGCCAGCAGTTACCGGGTCCAAGGGGTGAACACTGAAGCTTTCTTT
CASSYRVQGVNTEAFF
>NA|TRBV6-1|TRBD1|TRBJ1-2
TGTGCCAGCAGTGAAAGGACAGGGGGCCTCTATGGCTACACCTTC
CASSERTGGLYGYTF
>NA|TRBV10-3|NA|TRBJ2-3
TGTGCCATCAGTGAGTCCCATCATCTGGGTAGCACAGATACGCAGTATTTT
CAISESHHLGSTDTQYF
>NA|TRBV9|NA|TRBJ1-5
TGTGCCAGCAGCGCTGCCGGAAGCAATCAGCCCCAGCATTTT
CASSAAGSNQPQHF
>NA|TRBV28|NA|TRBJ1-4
TGTGCCAGCAGTTGGGGCGGCGAAAAACTGTTTTTT
CASSWGGEKLFF
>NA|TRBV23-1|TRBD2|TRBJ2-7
TGCGCCAGCAGTCAATCGGCTAGCGGCTCCTACGAGCAGTACTTC
CASSQSASGSYEQYF
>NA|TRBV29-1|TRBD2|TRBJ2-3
TGCAGCGTTTGGGGGGGACTATACACAGATACGCAGTATTTT
CSVWGGLYTDTQYF
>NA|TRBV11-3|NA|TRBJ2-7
TGTGCCAGCAGCTTAGAGGCAGGGAGTATCTACGAGCAGTACTTC
CASSLEAGSIYEQYF
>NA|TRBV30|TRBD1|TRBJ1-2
TGTGCCTGGACCGACAGGGGCTCCTACTACACCTTC
CAWTDRGSYYTF
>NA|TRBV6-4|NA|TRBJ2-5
TGTGCCAGCAGTGTCTCCGGGACGGATCAAGAGACCCAGTACTTC
CASSVSGTDQETQYF
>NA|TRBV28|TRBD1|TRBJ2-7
TGTGCCAGCAGCACAGGGGAGTACGAGCAGTACTTC
CASSTGEYEQYF
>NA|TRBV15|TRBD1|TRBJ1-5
TGTGCCACCAGCCGGACAGGGCCAGATCAGCCCCAGCATTTT
CATSRTGPDQPQHF
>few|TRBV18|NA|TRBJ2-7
TGTGCCAGCTCATCCCTCGACACCTTCCACTACGAGCAGTACTTC
CASSSLDTFHYEQYF
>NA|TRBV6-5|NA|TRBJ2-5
TGTGCCAGCAGCCCCGGAGGCAGGCAGCAAGAGACCCAGTACTTC
CASSPGGRQQETQYF
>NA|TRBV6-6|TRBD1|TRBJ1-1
TGTGCCAGCAGTTACTCGAAGTCGGCAGGGGGCGATGAAGCTTTCTTT
CASSYSKSAGGDEAFF
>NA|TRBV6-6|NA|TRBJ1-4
TGTGCCAGCACCTACTTCGGTGGAGGGGGTGAAAAACGGTTTTTT
CASTYFGGGGEKRFF